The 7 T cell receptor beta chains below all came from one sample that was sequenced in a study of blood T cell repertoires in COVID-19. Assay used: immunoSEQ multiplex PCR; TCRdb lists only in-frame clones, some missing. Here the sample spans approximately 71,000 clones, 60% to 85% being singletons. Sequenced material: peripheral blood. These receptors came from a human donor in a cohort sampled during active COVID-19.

For the CDR3, the DNA is TGTGCCAGCAGCCCTCAGCGGGGGGCGGGAGAGCAGTACTTC. It codes for CASSPQRGAGEQYF. The chain links TRBV7-2 to TRBJ2-7; TRBD2 matches 9 bases. The V gene's germline CDR1 is SGHTA and CDR2 FQGNSA. The CDR3 consists of 14 residues. The V segment lost 5 bases and the J segment 7 bases; nucleotides outside the gene matches: 9.

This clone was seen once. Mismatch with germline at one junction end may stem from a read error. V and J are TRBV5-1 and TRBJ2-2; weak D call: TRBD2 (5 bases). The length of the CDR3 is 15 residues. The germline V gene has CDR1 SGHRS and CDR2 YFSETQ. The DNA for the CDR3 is TGCGCCAGCAGCCTACAGTACGCGAACACCGGGGAGCTGGTTTTT. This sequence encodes CASSLQYANTGELVF.

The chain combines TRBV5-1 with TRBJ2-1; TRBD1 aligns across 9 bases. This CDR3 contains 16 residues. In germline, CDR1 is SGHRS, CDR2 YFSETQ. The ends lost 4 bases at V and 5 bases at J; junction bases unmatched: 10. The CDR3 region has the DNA TGCGCCAGCAGCCCCGAGGGACAGGGCCAAAACAATGAGCAGTTCTTC. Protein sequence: CASSPEGQGQNNEQFF. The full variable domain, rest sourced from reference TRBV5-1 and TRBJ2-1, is KAGVTQTPRYLIKTRGQQVTLSCSPISGHRSVSWYQQTPGQGLQFLFEYFSETQRNKGNFPGRFSGRQFSNSRSEMNVSTLELGDSALYLCASSPEGQGQNNEQFFGPGTRLTVL.

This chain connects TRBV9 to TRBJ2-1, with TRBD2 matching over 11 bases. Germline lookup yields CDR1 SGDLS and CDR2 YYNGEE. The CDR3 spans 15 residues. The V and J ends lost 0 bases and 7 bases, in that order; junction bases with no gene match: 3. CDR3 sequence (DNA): TGTGCCAGCAGCGTAGCTAGCGGGAGGTGGAATGAGCAGTTCTTC. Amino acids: CASSVASGRWNEQFF.

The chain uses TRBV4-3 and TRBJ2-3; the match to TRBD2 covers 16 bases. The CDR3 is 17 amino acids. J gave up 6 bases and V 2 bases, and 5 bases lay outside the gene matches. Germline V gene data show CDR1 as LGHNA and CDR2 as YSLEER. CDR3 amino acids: CASSQRGTSGGEDTQYF. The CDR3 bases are TGCGCCAGCAGCCAACGAGGGACTAGCGGGGGGGAGGATACGCAGTATTTT.

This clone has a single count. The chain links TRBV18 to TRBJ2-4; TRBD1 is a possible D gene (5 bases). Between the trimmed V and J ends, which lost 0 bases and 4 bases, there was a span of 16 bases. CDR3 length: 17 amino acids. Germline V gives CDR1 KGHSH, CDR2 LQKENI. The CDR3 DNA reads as TGTGCCAGCTCACCACCGCCTCGACAGAACCTAAAAAACATTCAGTACTTC. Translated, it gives CASSPPPRQNLKNIQYF.

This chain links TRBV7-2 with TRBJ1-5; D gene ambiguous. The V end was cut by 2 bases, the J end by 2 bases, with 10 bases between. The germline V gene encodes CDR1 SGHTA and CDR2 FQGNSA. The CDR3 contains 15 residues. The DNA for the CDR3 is TGTGCCAGCAGCTTACGGGGTGATGGCAATCAGCCCCAGCATTTT. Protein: CASSLRGDGNQPQHF.